The source of this T cell receptor beta chain is a study of shared clonotypes between healthy human individuals. Study-wide context: Two female and three male donors aged 18 to 49 were enrolled. Study-wide points: The expectation was that sequencing depth would affect clonotype sharing among donors.

For this clone: Its target is not known.

In germline, CDR1 is MGHDK, CDR2 SYGVNS. V was trimmed by 3 bases and J by 4 bases, leaving 9 bases between them. The CDR3 length is 13 residues. Sequencing used immunoSEQ multiplex PCR; TCRdb keeps in-frame clones, though not all of them. Altogether about 490,000 clones are present, 60% to 80% being singletons, with the ten largest covering around 11%. What was sequenced was PBMCs. The sequence was obtained from a woman aged 40 to 50 in good health. Some clones in this sample may be carry-over from other donors' samples. J is TRBJ1-2 and V is TRBV25-1; D uncertain. This CDR3 reads CASSDGVPYGYTF. DNA for the CDR3: TGTGCCAGCAGTGACGGGGTTCCCTATGGCTACACCTTC.